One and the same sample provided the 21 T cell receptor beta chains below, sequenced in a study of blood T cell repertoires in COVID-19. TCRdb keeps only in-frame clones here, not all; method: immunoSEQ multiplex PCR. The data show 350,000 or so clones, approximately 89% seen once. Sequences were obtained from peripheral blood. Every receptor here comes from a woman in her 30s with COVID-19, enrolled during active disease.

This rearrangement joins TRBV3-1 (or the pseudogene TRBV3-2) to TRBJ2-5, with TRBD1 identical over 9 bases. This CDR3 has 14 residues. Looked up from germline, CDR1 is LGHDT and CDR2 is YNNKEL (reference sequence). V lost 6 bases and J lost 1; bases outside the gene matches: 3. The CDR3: CASRRTGAQETQYF. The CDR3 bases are TGTGCCAGCAGAAGGACAGGGGCCCAAGAGACCCAGTACTTC.

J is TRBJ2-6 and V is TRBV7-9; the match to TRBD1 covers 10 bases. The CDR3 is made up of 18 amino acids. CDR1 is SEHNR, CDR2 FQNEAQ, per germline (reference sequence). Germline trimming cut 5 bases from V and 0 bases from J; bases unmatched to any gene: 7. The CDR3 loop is CASSGDRGLFSGANVLTF. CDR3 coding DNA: TGTGCCAGCAGCGGAGACAGGGGGCTTTTCTCTGGGGCCAACGTCCTGACTTTC.

CDR3: CATSRGPGGNQPQHF. CDR3 DNA: TGTGCCACCAGCAGAGGACCAGGGGGTAATCAGCCCCAGCATTTT. This chain links TRBV15 with TRBJ1-5; 7 nucleotides line up with TRBD1. This CDR3 has 15 amino acids. The germline V gene encodes CDR1 LNHNV and CDR2 YYDKDF (reference sequence). Unmatched junction bases numbered 4, after V lost 1 base and J lost 4 bases. Full variable domain (outside the CDR3, taken from reference TRBV15 and TRBJ1-5): DAMVIQNPRYQVTQFGKPVTLSCSQTLNHNVMYWYQQKSSQAPKLLFHYYDKDFNNEADTPDNFQSRRPNTSFCFLDIRSPGLGDTAMYLCATSRGPGGNQPQHFGDGTRLSIL.

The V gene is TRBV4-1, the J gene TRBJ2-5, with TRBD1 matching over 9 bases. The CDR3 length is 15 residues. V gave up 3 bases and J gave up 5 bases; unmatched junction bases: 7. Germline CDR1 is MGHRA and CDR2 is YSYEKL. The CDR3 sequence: CASSHATGGGETQYF. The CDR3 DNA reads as TGCGCCAGCAGCCATGCCACAGGGGGCGGGGAGACCCAGTACTTC.

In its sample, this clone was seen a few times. For the CDR3, the DNA is TGTGCCAGCAGCCAAAGAAGAGGCGGTCAGCCCCAGCATTTT. Its translation: CASSQRRGGQPQHF. This chain joins TRBV3-1 (or the pseudogene TRBV3-2) and TRBJ1-5; D gene unclear. The CDR3 runs to 14 residues. CDR1 is LGHDT, CDR2 YNNKEL, per germline (reference sequence). The V end lost 2 bases, the J end lost 6 bases, and 11 bases lay between the germline ends.

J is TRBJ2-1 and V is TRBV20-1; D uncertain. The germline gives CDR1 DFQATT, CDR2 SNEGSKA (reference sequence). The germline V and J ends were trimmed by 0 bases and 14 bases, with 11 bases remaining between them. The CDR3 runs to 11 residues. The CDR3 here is CSAREPGVEFF. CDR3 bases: TGCAGTGCTAGAGAGCCAGGCGTTGAGTTCTTC.

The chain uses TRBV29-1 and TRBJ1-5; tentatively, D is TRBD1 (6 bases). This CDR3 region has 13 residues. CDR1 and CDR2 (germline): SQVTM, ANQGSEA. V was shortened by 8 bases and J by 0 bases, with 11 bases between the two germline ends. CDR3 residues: CSFRTDSNQPQHF. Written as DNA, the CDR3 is TGCAGCTTCCGGACAGATAGCAATCAGCCCCAGCATTTT. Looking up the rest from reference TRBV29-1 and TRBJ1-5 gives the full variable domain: SAVISQKPSRDICQRGTSLTIQCQVDSQVTMMFWYRQQPGQSLTLIATANQGSEATYESGFVIDKFPISRPNLTFSTLTVSNMSPEDSSIYLCSFRTDSNQPQHFGDGTRLSIL.

The CDR3 loop reads CASSWQEGTDTQYF. The CDR3 DNA reads TGTGCCAGCAGCTGGCAGGAGGGCACAGATACGCAGTATTTT. The rearrangement links TRBV5-4 to TRBJ2-3, with D tentatively TRBD2 (5 bases). This CDR3 is 14 amino acids long. Germline V gene lookup returns CDR1 SGHNT and CDR2 YYREEE (reference sequence). The germline V and J ends were trimmed by 3 bases and 1 base, with 9 bases remaining between them. The full variable domain, in which reference TRBV5-4 and TRBJ2-3 provide the parts outside the CDR3, is ETGVTQSPTHLIKTRGQQVTLRCSSQSGHNTVSWYQQALGQGPQFIFQYYREEENGRGNFPPRFSGLQFPNYSSELNVNALELDDSALYLCASSWQEGTDTQYFGPGTRLTVL.

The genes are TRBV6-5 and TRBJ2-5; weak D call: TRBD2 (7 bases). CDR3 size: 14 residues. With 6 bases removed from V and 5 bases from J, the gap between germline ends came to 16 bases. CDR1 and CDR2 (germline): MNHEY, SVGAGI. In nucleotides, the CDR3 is TGTGCCAGCAGCCTCCGGGGGGCAGGGGAGACCCAGTACTTC. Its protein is CASSLRGAGETQYF.

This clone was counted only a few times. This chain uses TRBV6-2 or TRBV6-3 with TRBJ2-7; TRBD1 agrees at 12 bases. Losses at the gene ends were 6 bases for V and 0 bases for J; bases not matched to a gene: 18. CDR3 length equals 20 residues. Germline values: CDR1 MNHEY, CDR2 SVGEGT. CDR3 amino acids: CASSSGTGGKIGSGSYEQYF. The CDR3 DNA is TGTGCCAGCAGCTCCGGGACAGGGGGCAAAATCGGGAGCGGCTCCTACGAGCAGTACTTC.

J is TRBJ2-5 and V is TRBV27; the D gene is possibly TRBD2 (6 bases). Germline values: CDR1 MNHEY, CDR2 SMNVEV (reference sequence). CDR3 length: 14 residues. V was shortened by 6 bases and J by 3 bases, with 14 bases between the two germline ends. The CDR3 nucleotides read TGTGCCAGCAGACCGGAGGGCAGGGAAGAGACCCAGTACTTC. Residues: CASRPEGREETQYF.

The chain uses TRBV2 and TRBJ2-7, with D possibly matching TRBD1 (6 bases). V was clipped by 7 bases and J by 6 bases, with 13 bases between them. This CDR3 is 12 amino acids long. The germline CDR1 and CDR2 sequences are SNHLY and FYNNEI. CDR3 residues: CASMGRGGEQYF. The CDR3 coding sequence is TGTGCCAGCATGGGCAGGGGCGGCGAGCAGTACTTC. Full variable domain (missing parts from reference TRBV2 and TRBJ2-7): EPEVTQTPSHQVTQMGQEVILRCVPISNHLYFYWYRQILGQKVEFLVSFYNNEISEKSEIFDDQFSVERPDGSNFTLKIRSTKLEDSAMYFCASMGRGGEQYFGPGTRLTVT.

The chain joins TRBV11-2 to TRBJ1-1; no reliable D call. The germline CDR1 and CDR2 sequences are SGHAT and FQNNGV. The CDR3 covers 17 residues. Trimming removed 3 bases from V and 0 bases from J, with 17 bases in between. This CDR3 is CASSFPKRRIMNTEAFF. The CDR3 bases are TGTGCCAGCAGCTTTCCTAAGAGGAGGATTATGAACACTGAAGCTTTCTTT.

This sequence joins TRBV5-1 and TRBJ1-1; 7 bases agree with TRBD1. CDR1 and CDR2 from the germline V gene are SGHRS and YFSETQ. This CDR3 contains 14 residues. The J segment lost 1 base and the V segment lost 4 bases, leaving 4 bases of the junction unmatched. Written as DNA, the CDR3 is TGCGCCAGCAGCCCGGGACAGCAGAACACTGAAGCTTTCTTT. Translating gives CASSPGQQNTEAFF.

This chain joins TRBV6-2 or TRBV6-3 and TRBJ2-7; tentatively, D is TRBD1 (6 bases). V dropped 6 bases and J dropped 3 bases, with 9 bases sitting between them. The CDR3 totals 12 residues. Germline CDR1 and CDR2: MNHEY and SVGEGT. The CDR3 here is CASSKQGYEQYF. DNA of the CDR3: TGTGCCAGCAGCAAACAGGGCTACGAGCAGTACTTC.

CDR3 sequence: CASRTGGFGYTF. CDR3 coding DNA: TGTGCCAGCCGGACAGGGGGCTTTGGCTACACCTTC. The V call is TRBV9, the J call TRBJ1-2, with TRBD1 matching 11 bases. The germline V gene encodes CDR1 SGDLS and CDR2 YYNGEE. The CDR3 consists of 12 residues. Trimming removed 7 bases from V and 7 bases from J; junction bases left unmatched: 3. Full variable domain (remainder filled in from reference TRBV9 and TRBJ1-2): DSGVTQTPKHLITATGQRVTLRCSPRSGDLSVYWYQQSLDQGLQFLIQYYNGEERAKGNILERFSAQQFPDLHSELNLSSLELGDSALYFCASRTGGFGYTFGSGTRLTVV.

The CDR3 DNA sequence: TGTGCCAGCAGTGCCGGGACTGGGGCCTACAATGAGCAGTTCTTC. Translated, it gives CASSAGTGAYNEQFF. The chain uses TRBV6-2 or TRBV6-3 and TRBJ2-1; perhaps TRBD2 as D (6 bases). The CDR3 has 15 amino acids. V lost 5 bases to trimming and J lost 2 bases, with 13 bases between them. Germline-derived CDR1 and CDR2 are MNHEY and SVGEGT.

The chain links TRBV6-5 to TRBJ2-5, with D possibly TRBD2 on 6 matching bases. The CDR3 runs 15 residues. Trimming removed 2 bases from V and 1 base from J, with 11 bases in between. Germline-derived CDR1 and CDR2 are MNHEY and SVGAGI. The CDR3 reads CASSYLGGIQETQYF. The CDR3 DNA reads TGTGCCAGCAGTTACCTTGGGGGGATCCAAGAGACCCAGTACTTC.

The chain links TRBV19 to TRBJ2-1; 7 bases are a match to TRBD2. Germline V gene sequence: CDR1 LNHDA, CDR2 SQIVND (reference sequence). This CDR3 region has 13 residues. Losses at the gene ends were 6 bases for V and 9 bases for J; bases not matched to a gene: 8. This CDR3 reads CASRTSSRGEQFF. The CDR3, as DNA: TGTGCCAGTAGGACTAGCAGCCGAGGTGAGCAGTTCTTC.

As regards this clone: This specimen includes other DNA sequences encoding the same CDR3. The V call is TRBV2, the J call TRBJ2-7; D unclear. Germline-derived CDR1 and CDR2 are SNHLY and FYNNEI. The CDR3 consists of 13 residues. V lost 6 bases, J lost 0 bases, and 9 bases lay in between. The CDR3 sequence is CASSLGVSYEQYF. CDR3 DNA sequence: TGTGCCAGCAGCCTAGGAGTCTCCTACGAGCAGTACTTC. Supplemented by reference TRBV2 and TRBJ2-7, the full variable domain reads EPEVTQTPSHQVTQMGQEVILRCVPISNHLYFYWYRQILGQKVEFLVSFYNNEISEKSEIFDDQFSVERPDGSNFTLKIRSTKLEDSAMYFCASSLGVSYEQYFGPGTRLTVT.

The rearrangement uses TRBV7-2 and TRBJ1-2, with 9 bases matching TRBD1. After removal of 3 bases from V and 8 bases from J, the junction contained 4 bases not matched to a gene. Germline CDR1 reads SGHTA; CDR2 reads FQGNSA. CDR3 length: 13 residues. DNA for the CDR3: TGTGCCAGCAGCTTCTTGGACAGGGGAGGCTACACCTTC. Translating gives CASSFLDRGGYTF.